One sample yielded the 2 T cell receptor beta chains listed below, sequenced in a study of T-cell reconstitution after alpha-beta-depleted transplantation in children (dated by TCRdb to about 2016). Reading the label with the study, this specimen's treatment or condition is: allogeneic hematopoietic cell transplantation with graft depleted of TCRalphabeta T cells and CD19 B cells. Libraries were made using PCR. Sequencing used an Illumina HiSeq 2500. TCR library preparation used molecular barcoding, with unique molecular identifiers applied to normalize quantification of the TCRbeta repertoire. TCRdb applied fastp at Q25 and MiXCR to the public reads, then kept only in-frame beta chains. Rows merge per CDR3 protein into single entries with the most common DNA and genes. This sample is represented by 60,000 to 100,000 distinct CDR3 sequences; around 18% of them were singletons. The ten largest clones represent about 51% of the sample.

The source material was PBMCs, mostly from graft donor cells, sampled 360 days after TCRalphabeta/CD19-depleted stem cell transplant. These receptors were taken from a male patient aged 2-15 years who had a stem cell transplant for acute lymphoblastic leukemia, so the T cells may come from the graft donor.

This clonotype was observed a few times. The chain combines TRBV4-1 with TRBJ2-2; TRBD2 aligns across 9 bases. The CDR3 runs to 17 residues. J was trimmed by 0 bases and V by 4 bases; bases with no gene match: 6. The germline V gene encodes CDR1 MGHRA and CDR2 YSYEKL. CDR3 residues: CASSLRIAGANTGELFF. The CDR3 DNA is TGCGCCAGCAGCCTCCGGATAGCGGGAGCGAACACCGGGGAGCTGTTTTTT.

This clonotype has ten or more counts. CDR3 in amino acids: CASSLVETQYF. For the CDR3, the DNA is TGTGCCAGCAGCTTAGTAGAGACCCAGTACTTC. The chain couples TRBV11-2 to TRBJ2-5; unclear D gene. Germline V gene sequence: CDR1 SGHAT, CDR2 FQNNGV. The length of the CDR3 is 11 residues. V lost 1 base and J 4 bases, leaving 1 base between the germline ends. Complete variable domain (other parts from reference TRBV11-2 and TRBJ2-5): EAGVAQSPRYKIIEKRQSVAFWCNPISGHATLYWYQQILGQGPKLLIQFQNNGVVDDSQLPKDRFSAERLKGVDSTLKIQPAKLEDSAVYLCASSLVETQYFGPGTRLLVL.